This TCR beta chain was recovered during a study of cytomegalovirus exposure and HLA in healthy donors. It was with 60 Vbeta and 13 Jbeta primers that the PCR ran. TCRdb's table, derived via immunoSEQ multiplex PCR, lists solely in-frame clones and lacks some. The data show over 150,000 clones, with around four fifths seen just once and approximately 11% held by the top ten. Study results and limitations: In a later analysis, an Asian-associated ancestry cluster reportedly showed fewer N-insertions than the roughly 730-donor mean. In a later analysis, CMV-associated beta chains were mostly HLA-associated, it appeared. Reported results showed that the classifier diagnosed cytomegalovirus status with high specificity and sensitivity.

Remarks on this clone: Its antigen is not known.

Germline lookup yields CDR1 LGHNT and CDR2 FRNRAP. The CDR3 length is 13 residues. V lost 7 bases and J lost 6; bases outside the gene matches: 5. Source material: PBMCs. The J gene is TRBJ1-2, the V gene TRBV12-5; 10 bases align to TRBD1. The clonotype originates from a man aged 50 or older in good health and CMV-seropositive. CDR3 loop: CASAPDRGNGYTF. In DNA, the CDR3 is TGTGCTAGTGCCCCGGACAGGGGGAATGGCTACACCTTC.